This T cell receptor (beta chain) was retrieved from a study of CD8+ T cells in alopecia areata. RNA was extracted and reverse transcribed into cDNA as the sequencing template. Assay used: immunoSEQ multiplex PCR; TCRdb lists only in-frame clones, some missing. The table records roughly 200,000 clones, about 63% of them present only once. Specimen: CD4+ T cells sorted from blood, collected at week 0. This clonotype was obtained from a human donor with alopecia areata.

The CDR3 bases are TGTGCCTGGATATATGGCCGGGGAGCTTTCTTT. The encoded protein is CAWIYGRGAFF. The rearrangement joins TRBV30 to TRBJ1-1; D is unresolved. Trimming cost V 4 bases and J 10 bases, with 13 bases left between them. Germline V lookup: CDR1 GTSNPN, CDR2 SVGIG (reference sequence). CDR3 length: 11 residues.